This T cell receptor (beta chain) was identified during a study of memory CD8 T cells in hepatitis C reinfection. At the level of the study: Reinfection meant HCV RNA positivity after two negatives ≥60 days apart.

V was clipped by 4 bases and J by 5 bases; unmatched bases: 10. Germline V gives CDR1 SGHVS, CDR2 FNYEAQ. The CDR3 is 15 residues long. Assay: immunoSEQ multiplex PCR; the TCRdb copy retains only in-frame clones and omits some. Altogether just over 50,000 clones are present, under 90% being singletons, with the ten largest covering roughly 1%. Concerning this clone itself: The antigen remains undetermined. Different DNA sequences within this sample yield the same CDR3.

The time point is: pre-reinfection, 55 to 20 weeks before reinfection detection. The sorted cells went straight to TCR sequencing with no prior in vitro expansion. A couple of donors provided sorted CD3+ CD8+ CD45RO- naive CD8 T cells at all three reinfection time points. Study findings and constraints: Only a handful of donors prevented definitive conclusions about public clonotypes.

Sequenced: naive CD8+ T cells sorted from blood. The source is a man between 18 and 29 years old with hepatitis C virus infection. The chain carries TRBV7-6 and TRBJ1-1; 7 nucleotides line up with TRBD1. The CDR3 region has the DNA TGTGCCAGCAGCTCCCGACAGGGTGGGGAAACTGAAGCTTTCTTT. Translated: CASSSRQGGETEAFF. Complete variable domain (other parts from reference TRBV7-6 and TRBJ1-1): GAGVSQSPRYKVTKRGQDVALRCDPISGHVSLYWYRQALGQGPEFLTYFNYEAQQDKSGLPNDRFSAERPEGSISTLTIQRTEQRDSAMYRCASSSRQGGETEAFFGQGTRLTVV.